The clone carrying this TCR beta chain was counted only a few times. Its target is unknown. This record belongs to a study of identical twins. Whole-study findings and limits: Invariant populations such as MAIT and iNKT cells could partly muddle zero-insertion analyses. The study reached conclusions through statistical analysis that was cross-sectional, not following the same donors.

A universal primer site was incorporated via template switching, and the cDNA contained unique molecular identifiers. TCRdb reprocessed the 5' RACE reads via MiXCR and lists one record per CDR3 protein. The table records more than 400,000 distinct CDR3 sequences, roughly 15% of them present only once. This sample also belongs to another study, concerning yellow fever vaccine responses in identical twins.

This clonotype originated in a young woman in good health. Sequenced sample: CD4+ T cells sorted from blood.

Here the CDR3 DNA reads TGTGCCACCAGTGTTGGGCGGACTAGCGCCTACAATGAGCAGTTCTTC. This gives the protein CATSVGRTSAYNEQFF. The V call is TRBV24-1, the J call TRBJ2-1; 9 bases match TRBD2. The CDR3 totals 16 residues. J lost 2 bases, V lost 5 bases, and 6 bases had no gene match. Germline values: CDR1 KGHDR, CDR2 SFDVKD.